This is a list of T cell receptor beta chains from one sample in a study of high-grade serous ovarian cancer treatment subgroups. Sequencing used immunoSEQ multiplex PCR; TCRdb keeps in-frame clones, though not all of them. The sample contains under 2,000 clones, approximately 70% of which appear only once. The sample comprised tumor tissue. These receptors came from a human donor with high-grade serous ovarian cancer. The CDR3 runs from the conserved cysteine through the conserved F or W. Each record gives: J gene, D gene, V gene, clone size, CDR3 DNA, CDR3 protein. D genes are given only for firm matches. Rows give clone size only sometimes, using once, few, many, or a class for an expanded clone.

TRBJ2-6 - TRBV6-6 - TGTGCCAGCAGCCCTGGAAGCTCCGGGGCCAACGTCCTGACTTTC CASSPGSSGANVLTF
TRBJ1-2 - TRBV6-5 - TGTGCCAGCAACGACGGGGGCACCGGCTATGGCTACACCTTC CASNDGGTGYGYTF
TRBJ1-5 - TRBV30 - TGTGCCTGGAGTGGGAGCGGGGGTCAGCCCCAGCATTTT CAWSGSGGQPQHF
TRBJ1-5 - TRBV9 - TGTGCCAGCAGCGTGATTCCTACCGATCAGCCCCAGCATTTT CASSVIPTDQPQHF
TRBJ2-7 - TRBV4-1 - TGCGCCAGCAGCCAAGATTTCCCGGGACCCTACGAGCAGTACTTC CASSQDFPGPYEQYF
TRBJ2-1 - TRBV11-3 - TGTGCCAGCACCCGTGGCGGGATTACCAATGAGCAGTTCTTC CASTRGGITNEQFF
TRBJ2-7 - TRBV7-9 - TGTGCCAGCAGCTTTCCAGCAGCCCTCACTTCCTACGAGCAGTACTTC CASSFPAALTSYEQYF
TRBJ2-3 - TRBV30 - TGTGCCTGGAGTAAGACTAGAGCCTTCACAGATACGCAGTATTTT CAWSKTRAFTDTQYF
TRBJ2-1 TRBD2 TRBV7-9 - TGCGCCAGCAGCCAAAGGGGAGCGGGGGGGCTAAGGAATGAGCAGTTCTTC CASSQRGAGGLRNEQFF
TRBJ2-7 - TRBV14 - TGTGCCAGCAGCCAAGATATCGGGGCAGGGAGCATCTACGAGCAGTACTTC CASSQDIGAGSIYEQYF
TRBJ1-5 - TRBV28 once TGTGCCAGCAGTTTAAGGGGTCTTGGTCAGCCCCAGCATTTT CASSLRGLGQPQHF
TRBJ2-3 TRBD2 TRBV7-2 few TGTGCCAGCAGCTTAGATTGGGGACTAGCCACAGATACGCAGTATTTT CASSLDWGLATDTQYF
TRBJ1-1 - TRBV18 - TGTGCCAGCTCATCAAACGAAGCCCGATCCACTGAAGCTTTCTTT CASSSNEARSTEAFF
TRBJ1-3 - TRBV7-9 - TGTGCCAGCAGCGTAGCAGGAAGCTCTGGAAACACCATATATTTT CASSVAGSSGNTIYF
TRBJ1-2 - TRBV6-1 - TGTGCCAGCAGTGAATCGCAAGCACTCTATGGCTACACCTTC CASSESQALYGYTF
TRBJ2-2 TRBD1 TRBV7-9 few TGTGCCAGCAGCCCCGCTGGCCAGGGGGTCACCGGGGAGCTGTTTTTT CASSPAGQGVTGELFF
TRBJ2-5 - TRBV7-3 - TGTGCCAGCAGCCCAGGACTTGCGAGTGAGACCCAGTACTTC CASSPGLASETQYF
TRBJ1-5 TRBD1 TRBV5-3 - TGTGCCAGAAGCCCGGGACAGGATCGCAATCAGCCCCAGCATTTT CARSPGQDRNQPQHF
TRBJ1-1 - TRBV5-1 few TGCGCCAGCAGCCTGGTTGGCATGAACACTGAAGCTTTCTTT CASSLVGMNTEAFF
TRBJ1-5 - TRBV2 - TGTGCCAGCAGTCGACAGTCTAGTGGCAATCAGCCCCAGCATTTT CASSRQSSGNQPQHF
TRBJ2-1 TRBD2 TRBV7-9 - TGTGCCAGCAGCTTAACTAGCGGGAGTGATGAGCAGTTCTTC CASSLTSGSDEQFF
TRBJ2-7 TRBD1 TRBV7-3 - TGTGCCAGCAGCTCGATTGGACAGGCCATGGACGAGCAGTACTTC CASSSIGQAMDEQYF
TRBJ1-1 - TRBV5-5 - TGTGCCAGCAGCCAGACTATTTGGGTGAACACTGAAGCTTTCTTT CASSQTIWVNTEAFF
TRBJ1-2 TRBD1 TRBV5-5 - TGTGCCAGCAGCTATTACGGGACAGAGAACTATGGCTACACCTTC CASSYYGTENYGYTF
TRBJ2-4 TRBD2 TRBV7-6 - TGTGCCAGCAGCAACGGGAGGTTTCAGTACTTC CASSNGRFQYF
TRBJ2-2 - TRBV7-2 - TGTGCCAGCAGCTCATCCCCCGCCGGGGAGCTGTTTTTT CASSSSPAGELFF
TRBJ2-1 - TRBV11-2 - TGTGCCAGCAGCTTAACATTTGACAATGAGCAGTTCTTC CASSLTFDNEQFF
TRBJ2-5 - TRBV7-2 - TGTGCCAGCAGTCAGACCAGAAACGTTATGGAGACCCAGTACTTC CASSQTRNVMETQYF
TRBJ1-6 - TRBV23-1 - TGCGCCAGCAGTCGGTCTGGATCACATAGCTCCTATAATTCACCCCTCCACTTT CASSRSGSHSSYNSPLHF
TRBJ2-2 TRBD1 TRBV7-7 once TGTGCTAGCAGCTCCGGGACAGGAGGCGCCGGGGAGCTGTTTTTT CASSSGTGGAGELFF
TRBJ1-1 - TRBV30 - TGTGCCTGGAGTTGGTCGGGCACTGAAGCTTTCTTT CAWSWSGTEAFF
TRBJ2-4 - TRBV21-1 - TGTGCCAGCCTGAGAGAGGGAAACATTCAGTACTTC CASLREGNIQYF
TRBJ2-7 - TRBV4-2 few TGTGCCAGCAGCCAAGAATGGGGATCCTACGAGCAGTACTTC CASSQEWGSYEQYF
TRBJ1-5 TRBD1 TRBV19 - TGTGCCAGTAGTCCGGGACAGGGGGCAAATCAGCCCCAGCATTTT CASSPGQGANQPQHF
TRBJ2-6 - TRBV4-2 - TGTGCCAGCAGTCGGGACGGACTAAGCTCTGGGGCCAACGTCCTGACTTTC CASSRDGLSSGANVLTF
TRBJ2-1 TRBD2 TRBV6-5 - TGTGCCAGCAGTTTGACTAGCGGGTCCTACAATGAGCAGTTCTTC CASSLTSGSYNEQFF
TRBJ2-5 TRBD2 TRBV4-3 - TGCGCCAGCAGCCAAGAATGGGGAGGACTAGCGGGGGGGCCGGAGACCCAGTACTTC CASSQEWGGLAGGPETQYF
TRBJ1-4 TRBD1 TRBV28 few TGTGCCAGCAGTCCGCAGGACAGGGGAGCTGAAAAACTGTTTTTT CASSPQDRGAEKLFF
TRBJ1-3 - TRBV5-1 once TGCGCCAGCAGCTTGGTGGGTGGATTGGGCTCTGGAAACACCATATATTTT CASSLVGGLGSGNTIYF
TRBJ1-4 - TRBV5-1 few TGCGCCAGCAGCTTGCCAGGGGCTGATGAAAAACTGTTTTTT CASSLPGADEKLFF
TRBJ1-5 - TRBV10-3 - TGTGCCATCAGTGACGGGGGGCAGAATAGCAATCAGCCCCAGCATTTT CAISDGGQNSNQPQHF
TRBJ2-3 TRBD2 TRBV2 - TGTGCCAGCATCGGACTAGCGGGAGCCGCAGATACGCAGTATTTT CASIGLAGAADTQYF
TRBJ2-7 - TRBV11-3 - TGTGCCAGCAGCTCCCTCCCGGAGCCCTACGAGCAGTACTTC CASSSLPEPYEQYF
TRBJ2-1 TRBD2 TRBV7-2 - TGTGCCAGCAGCTTAAGACTAGCGGACTCCTACAATGAGCAGTTCTTC CASSLRLADSYNEQFF
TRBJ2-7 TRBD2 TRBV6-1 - TGTGCCAGCAGTGAAGTTCTAGCGGGAGGTGAGCAGTACTTC CASSEVLAGGEQYF
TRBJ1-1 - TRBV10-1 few TGCGCCAGCAGTGATGCAGTGAACACTGAAGCTTTCTTT CASSDAVNTEAFF
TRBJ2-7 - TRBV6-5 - TGTGCCAGCAGCCATGACCCTGGGGGCGAGCAGTACTTC CASSHDPGGEQYF
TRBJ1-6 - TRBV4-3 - TGCGCCAGCAGCCAAGGAGATGGGCCCCTCCACTTT CASSQGDGPLHF
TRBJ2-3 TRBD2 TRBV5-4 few TGTGCCAGCAGCGTGGGACTAGCGGGCAGCACAGATACGCAGTATTTT CASSVGLAGSTDTQYF
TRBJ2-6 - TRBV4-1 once TGCGCCAGCAGCCAAATGGGGAGCTCTGGGGCCAACGTCCTGACTTTC CASSQMGSSGANVLTF
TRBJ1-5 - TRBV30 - TGTGCCTGGAGCATGGGGGGCAATCAGCCCCAGCATTTT CAWSMGGNQPQHF
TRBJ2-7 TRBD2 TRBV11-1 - TGTGCCAGCAGCTCACTCGAGCGGGAGGCGTTAGGGGAGCAGTACTTC CASSSLEREALGEQYF
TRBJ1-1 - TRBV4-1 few TGCGCCAGCAGCCAGAGCCCAGGGGAGACTGAAGCTTTCTTT CASSQSPGETEAFF
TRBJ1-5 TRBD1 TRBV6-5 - TGTGCCAGCAGTCTAAGGGGGCCTCATCAGCCCCAGCATTTT CASSLRGPHQPQHF
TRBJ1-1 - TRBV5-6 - TGTGCCAGCAATCAGGGATTCCACACTGAAGCTTTCTTT CASNQGFHTEAFF
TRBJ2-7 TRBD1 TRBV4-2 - TGTGCCAGCAGCCAAGATTTTCCAGGGGGCTCCTACGAGCAGTACTTC CASSQDFPGGSYEQYF
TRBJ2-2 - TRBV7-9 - TGTGCCAGCAGCTTAACGGGGGACACCGGGGAGCTGTTTTTT CASSLTGDTGELFF
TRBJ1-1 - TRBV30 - TGTGCCTGGAGTGCAGCCCCGAACACTGAAGCTTTCTTT CAWSAAPNTEAFF
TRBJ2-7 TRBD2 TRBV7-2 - TGTGCCAGCAGCCCCAGACTAGCGGGACCCTACGAGCAGTACTTC CASSPRLAGPYEQYF
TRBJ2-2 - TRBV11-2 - TGTGCCAGCAGCTCTCCCGGGGAGCTGTTTTTT CASSSPGELFF